The clone carrying this TCR beta chain was seen just once. These data originate in a study of blood T cell repertoires in COVID-19. On the study more broadly: Sources were T cells, B-cell-depleted T cells, or PBMCs; the material itself was cDNA or gDNA.

Original methodology: Estimates of nucleated cell counts were drawn from the amplification of reference gene primers. TCRdb keeps only in-frame clones here, not all; method: immunoSEQ multiplex PCR. V, J and clone size derive from that table, while D and trimming were established from the DNA sequence. The table has about 240,000 clones, 88% seen once. This CDR3 comprises 18 residues. J lost 0 bases, V lost 0 bases, and 6 bases had no gene match. Germline CDR1 MNHEY, CDR2 SVGEGT. The V call is TRBV6-2 or TRBV6-3, the J call TRBJ2-1; 9 nucleotides line up with TRBD2. The clonotype originates from a woman under 40 with acute or convalescent COVID-19. Sequenced: peripheral blood. CDR3 in amino acids: CASSYSPSGRPSYNEQFF. The CDR3 DNA sequence: TGTGCCAGCAGTTACTCCCCCAGCGGGAGGCCCTCCTACAATGAGCAGTTCTTC.